The 16 T cell receptor beta chains below were found in one sample sequenced in a study of blood T cell repertoires in COVID-19. Only in-frame clones appear in the TCRdb table, and some are missing; sequencing was by immunoSEQ multiplex PCR. The table records roughly 120,000 clones, 71% of them present only once. The specimen sequenced was peripheral blood. Receptor source: a human donor with acute or convalescent COVID-19. The donor label of this sample is uncertain.

This chain joins TRBV21-1 and TRBJ2-3; TRBD1, the D gene given by the table, was not confirmed from the DNA. TRBV21-1 is flagged as a pseudogene. The CDR3 has 15 residues. CDR3 nucleotides: TGTGCCCGGAGAGTAGAGGCAGGGGGGAACGGTACGCAGTATTTT. Residues: CARRVEAGGNGTQYF.

This clone was detected once. CDR3 sequence: CATSESGGTTYEQYF. The CDR3 bases are TGTGCCACCAGTGAGAGCGGGGGGACAACCTACGAGCAGTACTTC. The chain uses TRBV24-1 and TRBJ2-7; 9 nucleotides align to TRBD2. V dropped 4 bases and J dropped 2; count of bases not matched to a gene: 5. There are 15 residues in the CDR3. Germline V gives CDR1 KGHDR, CDR2 SFDVKD.

This rearrangement joins TRBV7-9 to TRBJ2-3; 11 nucleotides agree with TRBD2. The V and J ends lost 5 bases and 1 base, in that order; junction bases with no gene match: 2. Germline assignment: CDR1 SEHNR and CDR2 FQNEAQ (reference sequence). This CDR3 has 15 amino acids. The CDR3 spells CASSTTSGGTDTQYF. The DNA for the CDR3 is TGTGCCAGCAGCACGACTAGCGGGGGCACAGATACGCAGTATTTT.

The rearrangement uses TRBV2 and TRBJ1-3; TRBD1 matches 10 bases. V was pared by 6 bases and J by 0 bases, with 2 bases of the junction left unmatched. Germline V gives CDR1 SNHLY, CDR2 FYNNEI. The CDR3 contains 15 residues. CDR3 amino acids: CASRGDRGSGNTIYF. The CDR3, as DNA: TGTGCCAGCAGGGGGGACAGGGGCTCTGGAAACACCATATATTTT.

The CDR3 loop reads CATSPPPDRGIADTQYF. The CDR3 DNA reads TGTGCCACCAGTCCTCCTCCGGACAGGGGAATCGCAGATACGCAGTATTTT. The genes are TRBV24-1 and TRBJ2-3; 9 bases are shared with TRBD1. The J segment lost 4 bases and the V segment lost 6 bases, leaving 13 bases of the junction unmatched. The CDR3 is 17 amino acids. CDR1 is KGHDR and CDR2 is SFDVKD in the germline V gene.

The genes are TRBV18 and TRBJ1-5; unclear D gene. Germline V gene lookup returns CDR1 KGHSH and CDR2 LQKENI. Trimming pared 3 bases from V and 2 bases from J, leaving 8 bases between. This CDR3 has 14 residues. CDR3 amino acids: CASSPDYGNQPQHF. CDR3 sequence (DNA): TGTGCCAGCTCACCGGACTATGGCAATCAGCCCCAGCATTTT.

The CDR3, as DNA: TGTGCCAGCTCACTACAGGGGGAAAAACTGTTTTTT. Protein: CASSLQGEKLFF. The V and J genes are TRBV18 and TRBJ1-4, with 7 nucleotides matching TRBD1. The V gene's germline CDR1 is KGHSH and CDR2 LQKENI. The CDR3 extends over 12 amino acids. The V segment lost 4 bases and the J segment 8 bases; nucleotides outside the gene matches: 1. The variable domain in full, completed from reference TRBV18 and TRBJ1-4, reads NAGVMQNPRHLVRRRGQEARLRCSPMKGHSHVYWYRQLPEEGLKFMVYLQKENIIDESGMPKERFSAEFPKEGPSILRIQQVVRGDSAAYFCASSLQGEKLFFGSGTQLSVL.

A word on this clone: Other nucleotide sequences in the sample specify the same CDR3. The rearrangement joins TRBV5-6 to TRBJ2-1; 10 nucleotides match TRBD2. Germline V CDR1 and CDR2: SGHDT, YYEEEE. The CDR3 loop spans 16 amino acids. V shed 0 bases, J shed 5 bases, and the junction held 5 bases outside the gene matches. The CDR3 nucleotides are TGTGCCAGCAGCTTGGTGGTTAGCGGGGGGCACAATGAGCAGTTCTTC. Its protein product is CASSLVVSGGHNEQFF.

The chain carries TRBV27 and TRBJ1-1; D is ambiguous. Germline CDR1 MNHEY, CDR2 SMNVEV (reference sequence). V was pared by 4 bases and J by 9 bases, with 15 bases between. The CDR3 loop spans 13 amino acids. The CDR3 DNA sequence: TGTGCCAGCAGTTCCATCCAGGATTGGAAAGCTTTCTTT. It is translated as CASSSIQDWKAFF.

This chain uses TRBV27 with TRBJ1-1, with a possible D match to TRBD1 (6 bases). The germline V and J ends were trimmed by 4 bases and 7 bases, with 25 bases remaining between them. CDR1 is MNHEY and CDR2 is SMNVEV in the germline V gene (reference sequence). The CDR3 has 17 residues. CDR3 DNA: TGTGCCAGCAGTTCCTCCCCCGCAGGGGCGAGAACAGGTGAAGCTTTCTTT. Protein: CASSSSPAGARTGEAFF.

The chain is built from TRBV19 and TRBJ2-2; D not certain. The CDR3 is made up of 11 amino acids. Trimming cost V 9 bases and J 2 bases, with 4 bases left between them. Germline values: CDR1 LNHDA, CDR2 SQIVND (reference sequence). The CDR3 DNA follows: TGTGCCAGCCTTAACACCGGGGAGCTGTTTTTT. Its translation: CASLNTGELFF.

This clone was observed at least ten times. The V gene is TRBV7-9, the J gene TRBJ2-2, with D possibly being TRBD2 (6 bases). This CDR3 has 18 amino acids. Germline CDR1 is SEHNR and CDR2 is FQNEAQ (reference sequence). Trimming left V 4 bases short and J 8 bases short, with 26 bases between. CDR3 residues: CASSSGSAEGSTRGELFF. CDR3 nucleotide sequence: TGTGCCAGCAGCTCAGGAAGTGCGGAGGGGTCTACCCGGGGGGAGCTGTTTTTT.

The V gene is TRBV7-2, the J gene TRBJ2-7; 7 nucleotides line up with TRBD2. The CDR3 consists of 16 residues. The junction had 6 bases not matched to a gene; V was cut back by 1 base and J by 0 bases. Looked up from germline, CDR1 is SGHTA and CDR2 is FQGNSA. CDR3: CASSLDRGGSSYEQYF. As DNA, the CDR3 is TGTGCCAGCAGCTTAGATCGCGGGGGTAGCTCCTACGAGCAGTACTTC. Looking up the rest from reference TRBV7-2 and TRBJ2-7 gives the full variable domain: GAGVSQSPSNKVTEKGKDVELRCDPISGHTALYWYRQSLGQGLEFLIYFQGNSAPDKSGLPSDRFSAERTGGSVSTLTIQRTQQEDSAVYLCASSLDRGGSSYEQYFGPGTRLTVT.

J is TRBJ1-3 and V is TRBV30; 7 positions match TRBD1. V lost 3 bases, J lost 5 bases, and 13 bases stayed unmatched. The CDR3 contains 16 residues. Germline V lookup: CDR1 GTSNPN, CDR2 SVGIG (reference sequence). The CDR3 loop reads CAWSLGPETGRNTIYF. The CDR3 DNA follows: TGTGCCTGGAGCCTGGGGCCAGAGACAGGGAGAAACACCATATATTTT.

The V call is TRBV14, the J call TRBJ2-5; D perhaps matches TRBD1 (7 bases). The CDR3 is 17 residues long. Germline assignment: CDR1 SGHDN and CDR2 FVKESK. Trimming left V 1 base short and J 3 bases short, with 18 bases between. CDR3 loop: CASSQGHRGGLKETQYF. In nucleotides, the CDR3 is TGTGCCAGCAGCCAAGGTCACAGGGGAGGCCTGAAAGAGACCCAGTACTTC.

The V call is TRBV7-8, the J call TRBJ2-3; 11 nucleotides match TRBD2. Germline V gene lookup returns CDR1 SGHVS and CDR2 FQNEAQ. This CDR3 comprises 19 residues. The trim removed 3 bases at V and 3 bases at J, leaving 14 bases unmatched. The CDR3 nucleotides read TGTGCCAGCAGCTTTCGAGGGCTAGCGGGGGGCTTTGAAACAGATACGCAGTATTTT. It encodes CASSFRGLAGGFETDTQYF.